This TCR beta chain was obtained from a study of blood T cell repertoires in COVID-19. At the level of the study: The United States, Italy and Spain were the sources of the acute and convalescent COVID-19 samples. The analysed material was cDNA or gDNA that came from T cells, B-cell-depleted T cells, or PBMCs.

The germline CDR1 and CDR2 sequences are LGHNA and YSLEER. V was shortened by 0 bases and J by 1 base, with 9 bases between the two germline ends. This CDR3 comprises 15 residues. Source study methods: Reference gene primers were amplified, and this amplification served to estimate nucleated cell counts. Measured with immunoSEQ multiplex PCR; TCRdb has only the in-frame clones, and not every one. The V and J calls and clone size are taken from that table; D and trimming were inferred from the DNA. The data hold around 250,000 clones, with around nine tenths observed a single time. This sequence was found in a woman aged 55 to 70 who had recovered from COVID-19. What was sequenced was peripheral blood. The chain has TRBV4-3 and TRBJ2-5, with D unclear. In nucleotides, the CDR3 is TGCGCCAGCAGCCAAGACATGACTGGCCAAGAGACCCAGTACTTC. Translating it yields CASSQDMTGQETQYF.